This T cell receptor beta chain was recovered during a study of T cells expressing NK-cell markers. The wider study: The TCR beta repertoires were obtained from sorted CD3+CD56+NKG2C+, CD3+CD56+NKG2C- and CD3+CD56-NKG2C+ T cells. Study findings and constraints: The CD3+CD56-NKG2C+ fraction of a handful of donors was also led by these clonotypes.

The CDR3 has 16 residues. Worth noting for this clonotype: Its specificity is not known.

TCRdb reprocessed the 5' RACE reads and stores each CDR3 protein as one record, lacking DNA. The sample yields about 180,000 distinct CDR3 sequences, of which the top ten take up around a sixth. This receptor was identified in a woman between 18 and 75 years old in good health. Sequencing was done on a sample of blood T cells: a sorted CD56 or NKG2C T cell subset, CD4+ or CD8+ T cells, or bulk PBMC T cells (not recorded which). The chain employs TRBV12-3 or TRBV12-4 and TRBJ1-5; TCRdb picks TRBD1, but there is no DNA to check that call. The CDR3 spells CASSLGTRQGYQPQHF.